These T cell receptor beta chains were read from a single sample in a study of cytomegalovirus exposure and HLA in healthy donors. Sequenced by immunoSEQ multiplex PCR; TCRdb stores in-frame clones only, minus some. Seen here are some 150,000 clones, 80% observed once, and the top ten hold roughly 5.5%. Sequences were obtained from PBMCs. These receptors came from a woman in her thirties or forties in good health and CMV-seropositive. Each CDR3 is given without its conserved first and last residue. Each record gives: CDR3 protein, clone size, V gene, J gene. Clone sizes are given selectively: once, few, many, or a class where the clone is expanded.

cdr3_aa: AWSSRGQGNQPQH; clone_size: NA; v_call: TRBV30; j_call: TRBJ1-5
cdr3_aa: ASSGRTSGTYNEQF; clone_size: few; v_call: TRBV27; j_call: TRBJ2-1
cdr3_aa: ASSLAILAESISDNEQF; clone_size: NA; v_call: TRBV7-9; j_call: TRBJ2-1
cdr3_aa: ASNQGATGFRTEAF; clone_size: NA; v_call: TRBV11-2; j_call: TRBJ1-1
cdr3_aa: ASSTGGSSSYNEQF; clone_size: once; v_call: TRBV18; j_call: TRBJ2-1
cdr3_aa: ASSLVASSYNEQF; clone_size: NA; v_call: TRBV5-1; j_call: TRBJ2-1
cdr3_aa: ASSGDSLDTEAF; clone_size: NA; v_call: TRBV18; j_call: TRBJ1-1
cdr3_aa: ASSPSRTSGNDEQY; clone_size: NA; v_call: TRBV19; j_call: TRBJ2-7
cdr3_aa: ASFYAGIPVNEQY; clone_size: NA; v_call: TRBV2; j_call: NA
cdr3_aa: ASSLDFRGEAF; clone_size: NA; v_call: TRBV11-2; j_call: TRBJ1-1
cdr3_aa: ASSPRLAGNTGELF; clone_size: NA; v_call: TRBV18; j_call: TRBJ2-2
cdr3_aa: AWSPGQYSNQPQH; clone_size: NA; v_call: TRBV30; j_call: TRBJ1-5
cdr3_aa: ASSLPVMGGRNEQY; clone_size: NA; v_call: TRBV28; j_call: TRBJ2-7
cdr3_aa: ASSRQGSYGYT; clone_size: NA; v_call: TRBV10-2; j_call: TRBJ1-2
cdr3_aa: ASSEKGTGFGYT; clone_size: NA; v_call: TRBV6-1; j_call: TRBJ1-2
cdr3_aa: ASSRRGSTEAF; clone_size: NA; v_call: TRBV10-1; j_call: TRBJ1-1
cdr3_aa: AWSSSGGSLWGGLGGKNIQY; clone_size: few; v_call: TRBV30; j_call: TRBJ2-4
cdr3_aa: AWSLRPSLAGVKAKNIQY; clone_size: NA; v_call: TRBV30; j_call: TRBJ2-4
cdr3_aa: ASSVVGTAIRETQY; clone_size: once; v_call: TRBV9; j_call: TRBJ2-5
cdr3_aa: ASRIRVEEKLF; clone_size: NA; v_call: TRBV6-1; j_call: TRBJ1-4
cdr3_aa: ASSKGQGVNEQF; clone_size: NA; v_call: TRBV25-1; j_call: TRBJ2-1
cdr3_aa: ASSLGTSATNEQF; clone_size: NA; v_call: TRBV7-6; j_call: TRBJ2-1
cdr3_aa: AWTSWRLGAADTQY; clone_size: NA; v_call: TRBV30; j_call: TRBJ2-3
cdr3_aa: ASSFPPSRMTDLYYEQY; clone_size: once; v_call: TRBV28; j_call: TRBJ2-7
cdr3_aa: ASSLGRLAGFEETQY; clone_size: NA; v_call: TRBV7-3; j_call: TRBJ2-5
cdr3_aa: ASSPRTRTFQGTGELF; clone_size: once; v_call: TRBV5-6; j_call: TRBJ2-2
cdr3_aa: ASSLGLAGLTDTQY; clone_size: NA; v_call: TRBV5-1; j_call: TRBJ2-3
cdr3_aa: ASSGGQGVPSGANVLT; clone_size: NA; v_call: TRBV2; j_call: TRBJ2-6
cdr3_aa: ASSPFGSDWNYEQY; clone_size: NA; v_call: TRBV4-1; j_call: TRBJ2-7
cdr3_aa: ASSSWETGGTEAF; clone_size: NA; v_call: TRBV13; j_call: TRBJ1-1
cdr3_aa: ASNPRGGGGSEQF; clone_size: NA; v_call: TRBV19; j_call: TRBJ2-1
cdr3_aa: ASSLAAAGASNYGYT; clone_size: once; v_call: TRBV5-1; j_call: TRBJ1-2
cdr3_aa: ASSPRTGNYEQY; clone_size: NA; v_call: TRBV19; j_call: TRBJ2-7
cdr3_aa: ASTREGFTDTQY; clone_size: once; v_call: TRBV6-5; j_call: TRBJ2-3
cdr3_aa: ASSLGRQGTYGYT; clone_size: NA; v_call: TRBV7-9; j_call: TRBJ1-2
cdr3_aa: ASRARTGTNQPQH; clone_size: NA; v_call: TRBV2; j_call: TRBJ1-5
cdr3_aa: SVEWRGRGPTSGRTNEQF; clone_size: NA; v_call: TRBV29-1; j_call: TRBJ2-1
cdr3_aa: ASSLSTGVAF; clone_size: few; v_call: TRBV28; j_call: TRBJ1-1
cdr3_aa: ASSQPRTGEAF; clone_size: NA; v_call: TRBV5-1; j_call: TRBJ1-1
cdr3_aa: ASSESASGKGEQY; clone_size: NA; v_call: TRBV10-1; j_call: TRBJ2-7